These 19 T cell receptor beta chains share one sample of origin, sequenced in a study of T-cell memory formation after mild COVID-19. TCRdb reanalysed the 5' RACE reads using MiXCR and keeps one entry per CDR3 protein. The repertoire holds around 120,000 distinct CDR3 sequences, with 16% as singletons. The source material was PBMCs or a T cell subset sorted from them (not recorded which). All receptors come from an adult woman who had mild COVID-19 (a few samples of this study predate the infection). Cell type and time point are not known.

This clonotype was observed at least ten times. The chain recombines TRBV7-9 with TRBJ2-3; D is ambiguous. There are 13 residues in the CDR3. The V end was cut by 1 base, the J end by 8 bases, with 10 bases between. CDR1 is SEHNR, CDR2 FQNEAQ, per germline (reference sequence). The DNA for the CDR3 is TGTGCCAGCAGCTTAGGGGTGATCGCTACGCAGTATTTT. As protein: CASSLGVIATQYF.

This clonotype showed up just a few times. The genes are TRBV9 and TRBJ2-3; D is undetermined. Trimming removed 0 bases from V and 0 bases from J, with 8 bases in between. Looked up from germline, CDR1 is SGDLS and CDR2 is YYNGEE. This CDR3 is built from 15 residues. The CDR3 sequence: CASSVEGPSTDTQYF. CDR3 coding DNA: TGTGCCAGCAGCGTAGAAGGGCCTAGCACAGATACGCAGTATTTT.

This clonotype was seen repeatedly, ten times or more. The chain employs TRBV5-1 and TRBJ1-3, with D unresolved. V was cut by 0 bases and J by 1 base, with 8 bases left in between. The CDR3 runs 15 residues. CDR1 is SGHRS, CDR2 YFSETQ, per germline. The DNA for the CDR3 is TGCGCCAGCAGCTTGGTTCCGGGGTCTGGAAACACCATATATTTT. This translates into CASSLVPGSGNTIYF.

The gene calls are TRBV2 and TRBJ2-5; 11 bases are a match to TRBD1. Germline CDR1 SNHLY, CDR2 FYNNEI. The CDR3 spans 15 residues. Trimming removed 6 bases from V and 4 bases from J; junction bases left unmatched: 7. CDR3 coding DNA: TGTGCCAGCAGCCTCGGGACAGGGGGACGAGAGACCCAGTACTTC. It encodes CASSLGTGGRETQYF.

V is TRBV3-1 and J is TRBJ2-3; D unresolved. The germline V gene has CDR1 LGHDT and CDR2 YNNKEL (reference sequence). Trimming pared 1 base from V and 6 bases from J, leaving 8 bases between. The length of the CDR3 is 13 residues. CDR3 DNA: TGTGCCAGCAGCCAAGGGTTGGCTGATACGCAGTATTTT. Translated, it gives CASSQGLADTQYF.

The chain carries TRBV20-1 and TRBJ2-7; TRBD1 agrees at 7 bases. The CDR3 sequence is 12 residues long. Germline assignment: CDR1 DFQATT and CDR2 SNEGSKA (reference sequence). V shed 6 bases and J 5 bases; nucleotides not matched to a gene: 7. The CDR3 nucleotides read TGCAGTGCCACTCGGACAGGCCACGAGCAGTACTTC. Translating it yields CSATRTGHEQYF.

Only a few counts were recorded for this clonotype. The chain is built from TRBV12-3 or TRBV12-4 and TRBJ1-5; D remains ambiguous. The CDR3 contains 18 residues. The ends were cut back, 2 bases at V and 0 bases at J, with 17 bases in the middle. The CDR3 reads CASSLYQLGRVSNQPQHF. The CDR3 DNA reads as TGTGCCAGCAGTTTATATCAGCTGGGGAGAGTTAGCAATCAGCCCCAGCATTTT.

The rearrangement links TRBV19 to TRBJ2-3; D is possibly TRBD1 (7 bases). Between the trimmed V and J ends, which lost 7 bases and 2 bases, there was a span of 19 bases. Germline values: CDR1 LNHDA, CDR2 SQIVND (reference sequence). CDR3 length: 16 amino acids. CDR3 sequence: CASKRRAGQYTDTQYF. In DNA, the CDR3 is TGTGCCAGTAAACGCAGGGCGGGACAGTACACAGATACGCAGTATTTT.

This clonotype has ten or more counts. The J gene is TRBJ2-7, the V gene TRBV7-2, with D uncertain. Trimming cost V 3 bases and J 4 bases, with 10 bases left between them. Germline-derived CDR1 and CDR2 are SGHTA and FQGNSA. This CDR3 contains 13 residues. The CDR3 DNA follows: TGTGCCAGCAGCTTCAACGTAGGTTACGAGCAGTACTTC. Its translation: CASSFNVGYEQYF.

This clonotype was seen only a few times. This rearrangement joins TRBV11-1 to TRBJ2-1; D gene uncertain. V was pared by 4 bases and J by 4 bases, with 11 bases between. Germline-derived CDR1 and CDR2 are SGHAT and FQDESV (reference sequence). This CDR3 has 14 residues. CDR3 nucleotides: TGTGCCAGCAGCTCGGGCGGCGAATACAATGAGCAGTTCTTC. Translated, it gives CASSSGGEYNEQFF.

This clonotype was recorded a few times. This chain connects TRBV5-1 to TRBJ2-3; 7 positions agree with TRBD1. V was clipped by 4 bases and J by 3 bases; unmatched bases: 11. The germline V gene has CDR1 SGHRS and CDR2 YFSETQ. The CDR3 is 16 amino acids. CDR3 sequence reads: CASSPKQGMGTDTQYF. DNA for the CDR3: TGCGCCAGCAGCCCGAAACAGGGGATGGGGACAGATACGCAGTATTTT.

Only a few counts were recorded for this clonotype. This chain joins TRBV7-9 and TRBJ1-2; the D is unclear. This CDR3 contains 13 residues. With 5 bases removed from V and 4 bases from J, the gap between germline ends came to 11 bases. Germline V gene data show CDR1 as SEHNR and CDR2 as FQNEAQ (reference sequence). CDR3 protein: CASSPPGLYGYTF. The CDR3 DNA reads as TGTGCCAGCAGCCCACCGGGCCTCTATGGCTACACCTTC.

A few counts support this clonotype. This rearrangement joins TRBV24-1 to TRBJ2-5; D assignment may be TRBD1 or TRBD2 (5 bases each). Germline-derived CDR1 and CDR2 are KGHDR and SFDVKD. V lost 4 bases and J 5 bases, leaving 25 bases between the germline ends. The CDR3 has 18 residues. DNA of the CDR3: TGTGCCACCAGTGAAGGGTCGGGCAGGGAGAAGATTGGCGAGACCCAGTACTTC. It codes for CATSEGSGREKIGETQYF.

The chain employs TRBV12-3 or TRBV12-4 and TRBJ2-7; D remains ambiguous. The CDR3 loop spans 11 amino acids. Trimming left V 5 bases short and J 6 bases short, with 8 bases between. CDR3: CASSRTGEQYF. In DNA, the CDR3 is TGTGCCAGCAGTCGTACGGGCGAGCAGTACTTC.

J is TRBJ2-7 and V is TRBV29-1, with D possibly matching TRBD1 (6 bases). Between the trimmed V and J ends, which lost 7 bases and 3 bases, there was a span of 19 bases. This CDR3 has 14 residues. CDR1 is SQVTM and CDR2 is ANQGSEA in the germline V gene. The CDR3 DNA reads as TGCAGCGCCCTGTTACAGGGTTTCGGCTACGAGCAGTACTTC. It specifies CSALLQGFGYEQYF.

The table lists this clonotype with a few counts. This chain uses TRBV20-1 with TRBJ1-1, with TRBD1 matching 7 bases. The trim removed 6 bases at V and 3 bases at J, leaving 10 bases unmatched. Germline CDR1 reads DFQATT; CDR2 reads SNEGSKA (reference sequence). There are 14 residues in the CDR3. CDR3 sequence reads: CSALDRHAYTEAFF. DNA for the CDR3: TGCAGTGCCCTGGACAGGCACGCTTACACTGAAGCTTTCTTT.

The sample holds a few counts of this clonotype. J is TRBJ1-2 and V is TRBV12-3 or TRBV12-4; D perhaps matches TRBD1 (6 bases). Between the trimmed V and J ends, which lost 1 base and 9 bases, there was a span of 12 bases. This CDR3 has 13 amino acids. The DNA of the CDR3 is TGTGCCAGCAGTTTAGACCAGGACAGAAGCTACACCTTC. It encodes CASSLDQDRSYTF.

In DNA form, the CDR3 reads TGTGCCAGCAGCTTAGGGTTGGGCAGGGAGGCGGAGACCCAGTACTTC. It yields the protein CASSLGLGREAETQYF. The chain links TRBV7-9 to TRBJ2-5, with TRBD2 as a possible D gene (6 bases). The V gene lost 1 base and the J gene lost 5 bases, with 17 bases spanning the gap. The CDR3 runs to 16 residues. CDR1 and CDR2 from the germline V gene are SEHNR and FQNEAQ (reference sequence).

Many counts were recorded for this clonotype. This rearrangement joins TRBV7-9 to TRBJ1-1; a weak D match, TRBD1 (6 bases). The CDR3 is 16 residues long. The ends were cut back, 7 bases at V and 5 bases at J, with 23 bases in the middle. Germline CDR1 reads SEHNR; CDR2 reads FQNEAQ (reference sequence). The CDR3 DNA follows: TGTGCCAGCAACCCGACCCGAGGGGGTGGTAAAACTGAAGCTTTCTTT. Translation: CASNPTRGGGKTEAFF. The full variable domain, in which reference TRBV7-9 and TRBJ1-1 provide the parts outside the CDR3, is DTGVSQNPRHKITKRGQNVTFRCDPISEHNRLYWYRQTLGQGPEFLTYFQNEAQLEKSRLLSDRFSAERPKGSFSTLEIQRTEQGDSAMYLCASNPTRGGGKTEAFFGQGTRLTVV.